These 8 T cell receptor beta chains share one sample of origin, sequenced in a study of T cells in Graves' hyperthyroidism and ophthalmopathy. Amplified regions were TCR beta CDR3 sequences from RNA transcripts. The primer set for the first-round RT-PCR of the TCR CDR3 was HTBI. Each CDR3 protein gets one entry after TCRdb re-called the multiplex PCR reads with MiXCR. The table records 380,000 or so distinct CDR3 sequences, about 20% of them present only once. The sequenced sample was blood. The source of these receptors is a woman aged 18-29 years with Graves' hyperthyroidism.

This clonotype was detected many times. This rearrangement joins TRBV20-1 to TRBJ2-5; 11 positions agree with TRBD2. The CDR3 is made up of 15 amino acids. CDR1 DFQATT and CDR2 SNEGSKA come from the germline V gene (reference sequence). The V and J ends lost 3 bases and 4 bases, in that order; junction bases with no gene match: 7. CDR3 DNA: TGCAGTGCTAGGGATAGCGGGGGGGCCCCAGAGACCCAGTACTTC. Protein: CSARDSGGAPETQYF.

In its sample, this clonotype was seen many times. CDR3 protein: CASSLAIGREAADTEAFF. CDR3 DNA: TGCGCCAGCAGCTTGGCGATCGGGAGGGAAGCCGCGGACACTGAAGCTTTCTTT. V and J are TRBV5-1 and TRBJ1-1, with no clear D. Germline CDR1 is SGHRS and CDR2 is YFSETQ. Trimming cost V 0 bases and J 3 bases, with 21 bases left between them. The CDR3 covers 18 residues.

Ten or more counts support this clonotype. V is TRBV4-2 and J is TRBJ2-7, with 10 bases identical to TRBD2. V was clipped by 0 bases and J by 6 bases; unmatched bases: 5. CDR3 length: 15 residues. Germline V gene data show CDR1 as LGHNA and CDR2 as YNFKEQ. CDR3 bases: TGTGCCAGCAGCCAAGAAAGCGGGGGGGCCCGCGAGCAGTACTTC. Its translation: CASSQESGGAREQYF.

This clonotype came up a few times. The chain joins TRBV18 to TRBJ1-6; 9 bases are shared with TRBD1. The CDR3 loop spans 16 amino acids. From germline, CDR1 is KGHSH and CDR2 LQKENI. After removal of 3 bases from V and 5 bases from J, the junction contained 5 bases not matched to a gene. For the CDR3, the DNA is TGTGCCAGCTCACCTCAGACAGGGGGTAATAATTCACCCCTCCACTTT. This translates into CASSPQTGGNNSPLHF. Full variable domain (rest looked up from reference TRBV18 and TRBJ1-6): NAGVMQNPRHLVRRRGQEARLRCSPMKGHSHVYWYRQLPEEGLKFMVYLQKENIIDESGMPKERFSAEFPKEGPSILRIQQVVRGDSAAYFCASSPQTGGNNSPLHFGNGTRLTVT.

This clonotype has a count of ten or more. The CDR3 reads CASGGLGEAKNIQYF. The DNA for the CDR3 is TGTGCCAGCGGAGGCTTGGGGGAAGCCAAAAACATTCAGTACTTC. V gene TRBV27 combines with J gene TRBJ2-4, with D perhaps given as TRBD1 or TRBD2 (5 bases each). This CDR3 comprises 15 residues. The germline V gene has CDR1 MNHEY and CDR2 SMNVEV (reference sequence). The V end lost 8 bases, the J end lost 0 bases, and 14 bases lay between the germline ends.

This clonotype was seen repeatedly, ten times or more. V usage is TRBV10-3 and J usage is TRBJ2-2; D is uncertain. CDR3 length equals 15 residues. V dropped 3 bases and J dropped 5 bases, with 13 bases sitting between them. Germline CDR1 and CDR2: ENHRY and SYGVKD. This chain's CDR3 is CAISDFRLGTGELFF. Here the CDR3 DNA reads TGTGCCATCAGTGATTTTAGGCTCGGAACCGGGGAGCTGTTTTTT.

This clonotype was found many times. The chain joins TRBV6-2 or TRBV6-3 to TRBJ1-5; TRBD1 agrees at 7 bases. Germline values: CDR1 MNHEY, CDR2 SVGEGT. J was trimmed by 1 base and V by 5 bases; bases with no gene match: 5. The CDR3 has 15 residues. In nucleotides, the CDR3 is TGTGCCAGCAGTCCCTCGGGACAGAGCAATCAGCCCCAGCATTTT. As protein: CASSPSGQSNQPQHF.

This clonotype was detected many times. The rearrangement joins TRBV29-1 to TRBJ1-1; possibly TRBD1 for D (6 bases). The CDR3 contains 15 residues. Germline values: CDR1 SQVTM, CDR2 ANQGSEA. The V end was cut by 2 bases, the J end by 3 bases, with 16 bases between. The CDR3, as DNA: TGCAGCGTTGAACACCGACAGGCTCGGGACACTGAAGCTTTCTTT. As protein: CSVEHRQARDTEAFF.